This T cell receptor (beta chain) was documented in a study of circulating tumor DNA in untreated peripheral T-cell lymphoma. Study-level background: Serial serum during treatment, plus baseline serum, was used to track tumor TCR clonotype ctDNA. Study observations and caveats: Tumor-specific clonotypes: identified in around four fifths of patients, 85% to 90% of baseline tissues. Detectable ctDNA after therapy showed a trend toward worse survival.

This table comes from immunoSEQ multiplex PCR, and its TCRdb copy is limited to in-frame clones, with some not included. The sample lists about 190 clones; about four fifths were seen once. Points on this clone: The antigen is not known. The junction departs from germline at one end; a sequencing error may be responsible.

Germline CDR1 reads LGHNA; CDR2 reads YNFKEQ. The CDR3 runs 12 residues. The genes are TRBV4-2 and TRBJ2-7, with D possibly being TRBD1 or TRBD2 (6 bases each). The sample was cell-free DNA from blood serum. This sequence was found in a human donor with peripheral T-cell lymphoma. The CDR3 nucleotides read TGTGCCAGCAGCTTGGACGGGGGCGCGCAAAACTTC. It yields the protein CASSLDGGAQNF.